This TCR beta chain was identified in a study of OX40 agonist ivuxolimab in advanced cancers. For the study at large: Ivuxolimab doses were 0.01, 0.1, 0.3, 1.5, 3 or 10 mg/kg every 2 weeks.

In the case of this clone: Antigen: not known.

Samples were taken at baseline and on day 1 of cycles 4 and 7. General study findings and limits: Dose levels from 0.1 to 3.0 mg/kg saw CD4+ and CD8+ blood T cells expand clonally by week 6. The antigen specificity of the peripheral T cells (those that were expanded) was not determined.

The CDR3 spans 15 residues. In germline, CDR1 is MDHEN, CDR2 SYDVKM. V trimming: 3 bases; J trimming: 5 bases; junction bases outside the gene matches: 5. This table comes from immunoSEQ multiplex PCR, and its TCRdb copy is limited to in-frame clones, with some not included. The sample consists of fewer than 95,000 clones, about 92% of them appearing once. The sample here was CD4+ or CD8+ T cells sorted from blood, taken in a trial of the OX40 agonist ivuxolimab. The chain couples TRBV28 to TRBJ2-7; 12 positions match TRBD1. This TCR came from an adult with an advanced solid tumor such as melanoma, head and neck, liver or kidney cancer. CDR3 nucleotide sequence: TGTGCCAGCAGTTTGGGACAGGGGGCGCGTCACGAGCAGTACTTC. Its translation is CASSLGQGARHEQYF.